The text below deals with one T cell receptor beta chain. Its antigen is currently unknown. The source of the sample is a study of CD8+ T cells in alopecia areata. Study summary: Treatment of the treated patients consisted of oral tofacitinib, 5 to 10 mg twice daily. Study-wide results and limits: Many expanded lesional clones stayed in scalp and blood while on tofacitinib. Lesional tissue from the scalp (especially in alopecia totalis/universalis) showed higher clonality than normal scalp. On tofacitinib, scalp clonality and expanded CD8+ clones among top 100 fell significantly.

Reverse transcription of extracted RNA yielded cDNA, which provided the sequencing template. Data came from immunoSEQ multiplex PCR; TCRdb stores just in-frame clones and leaves some out. The data show about 120,000 clones, approximately 53% seen once. Germline CDR1 SQVTM, CDR2 ANQGSEA. The CDR3 runs to 14 residues. The ends lost 3 bases at V and 2 bases at J; junction bases unmatched: 7. Treatment reported: oral pan-JAK inhibitor, 5-10 mg twice daily. The sample consisted of CD4+ T cells sorted from blood, taken at week 4, from a patient treated with tofacitinib. The genes are TRBV29-1 and TRBJ2-7, with 7 nucleotides matching TRBD2. This sequence originates from a human donor with alopecia areata. Here the CDR3 DNA reads TGCAGCGTTGAGGTGGCCGGGAGGCCCTACGAGCAGTACTTC. It yields the protein CSVEVAGRPYEQYF.